One TCR beta chain is described in this entry. Its antigen is unidentified. It was through 5'RACE template switching that TCR cDNA was made, with a universal primer site and UMIs added. A single record per CDR3 protein comes from TCRdb applying MiXCR to the 5' RACE reads. The profile covers 300,000 or so distinct CDR3 sequences, with roughly 8.3% appearing a single time and under 20% taken by the ten largest. The data stem from a study of T cells after yellow fever vaccination. In the study overall: It was SMART-Seq v4 Ultra Low Input that prepared the fractions with low cell numbers.

The junction had 7 bases not matched to a gene; V was cut back by 2 bases and J by 3 bases. The CDR3 covers 16 residues. Study-wide results and caveats: The appearance of a small share of clonotypes in both CD4 and CD8 compartments was observed. Most clones from primary vaccination resurfaced after the booster (approximately 97% CD4, 70% to 90% CD8).

This receptor was identified in a man aged 18 to 29 who received the YFV17D yellow fever vaccine. The gene calls are TRBV5-7 and TRBJ2-1, with 8 positions matching TRBD1. TRBV5-7 is an ORF; its function is uncertain. The sequenced sample was PBMCs, obtained roughly 45 days after the first yellow fever vaccination. CDR3 amino acids: CASSLVRTGIYNEQFF. DNA for the CDR3: TGTGCCAGCAGCTTAGTCAGGACAGGGATCTACAATGAGCAGTTCTTC.